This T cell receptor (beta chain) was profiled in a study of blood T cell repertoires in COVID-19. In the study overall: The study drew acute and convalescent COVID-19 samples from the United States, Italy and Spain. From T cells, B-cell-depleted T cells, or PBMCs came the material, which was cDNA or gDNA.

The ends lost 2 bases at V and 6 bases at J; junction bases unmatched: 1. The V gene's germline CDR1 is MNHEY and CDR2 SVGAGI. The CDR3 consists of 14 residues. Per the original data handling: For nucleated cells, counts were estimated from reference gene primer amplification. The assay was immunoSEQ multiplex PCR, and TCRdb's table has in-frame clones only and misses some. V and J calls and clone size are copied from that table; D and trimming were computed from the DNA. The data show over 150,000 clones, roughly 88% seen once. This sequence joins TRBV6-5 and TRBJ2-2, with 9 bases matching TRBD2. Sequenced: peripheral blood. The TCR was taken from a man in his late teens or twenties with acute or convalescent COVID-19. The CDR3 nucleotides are TGTGCCAGCAGTTACGGACTAGCGTCCGGGGAGCTGTTTTTT. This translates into CASSYGLASGELFF.